Below, 8 T cell receptor beta chains from the same sample are listed, as sequenced in a study of breast tumors, draining lymph nodes, adjacent tissues. TCRdb passed the multiplex PCR reads through MiXCR, listing each CDR3 protein once. This table holds around 50,000 distinct CDR3 sequences, 23% found once. The source material was breast tumor tissue. Receptors were obtained from a female donor with breast cancer. Some clones in this sample may be carry-over from other donors' samples.

J is TRBJ2-1 and V is TRBV19; D remains unclear. This CDR3 has 11 amino acids. The germline CDR1 and CDR2 sequences are LNHDA and SQIVND (reference sequence). Trimming took 5 bases from V and 7 from J, leaving 6 bases between them. CDR3 loop: CASSERNEQFF. For the CDR3, the DNA is TGTGCCAGTAGTGAAAGAAATGAGCAGTTCTTC.

In its sample, this clonotype was seen many times. The chain couples TRBV5-8 to TRBJ2-1, with D perhaps TRBD1 (5 bases). V was shortened by 7 bases and J by 10 bases, with 12 bases between the two germline ends. Germline V gives CDR1 SGHTS, CDR2 YDEGEE. This CDR3 comprises 11 residues. The CDR3 coding sequence is TGTGCCAGCCTAAACCACAGGGAGCAGTTCTTC. It translates to CASLNHREQFF.

This clonotype was seen at least ten times. The V call is TRBV29-1, the J call TRBJ1-2; 8 bases are shared with TRBD1. This CDR3 contains 12 residues. The ends lost 7 bases at V and 4 bases at J; junction bases unmatched: 5. Germline V gene sequence: CDR1 SQVTM, CDR2 ANQGSEA. The CDR3 region has the DNA TGCAGCGACCGGGACAGGACCTATGGCTACACCTTC. Its translation: CSDRDRTYGYTF.

This clonotype appeared many times. The gene calls are TRBV7-9 and TRBJ2-3; possible D gene TRBD1, 6 bases. Germline CDR1 is SEHNR and CDR2 is FQNEAQ (reference sequence). The CDR3 sequence is 15 residues long. V gave up 5 bases and J gave up 2 bases, with 14 bases separating them. CDR3: CASSGGHTSTDTQYF. The CDR3 DNA follows: TGTGCCAGCAGCGGGGGACATACTTCCACAGATACGCAGTATTTT.

In its sample, this clonotype was seen a few times. The chain is built from TRBV27 and TRBJ2-5; TRBD1 agrees at 11 bases. V was clipped by 6 bases and J by 5 bases; unmatched bases: 8. The CDR3 has 15 residues. Germline V gene lookup returns CDR1 MNHEY and CDR2 SMNVEV (reference sequence). CDR3 residues: CASRALGTGGETQYF. The CDR3 bases are TGTGCCAGCAGAGCCCTGGGGACAGGGGGGGAGACCCAGTACTTC.

A few counts support this clonotype. The rearrangement uses TRBV7-6 and TRBJ2-4, with D perhaps matching TRBD1 or TRBD2 (5 bases each). CDR3 size: 18 residues. Germline CDR1 reads SGHVS; CDR2 reads FNYEAQ. Trimming took off 1 base at V and 0 bases at J, with 16 bases between the two ends. The CDR3 DNA reads as TGTGCCAGCAGCTTAGAGGGTAGGGACGTGGCAGCCAAAAACATTCAGTACTTC. Its translation is CASSLEGRDVAAKNIQYF.

This clonotype turned up a few times. The V and J genes are TRBV2 and TRBJ2-3, with TRBD2 identical over 8 bases. The germline V gene encodes CDR1 SNHLY and CDR2 FYNNEI. CDR3 length: 13 amino acids. Unmatched junction bases numbered 6, after V lost 7 bases and J lost 6 bases. Here the CDR3 reads CASTGLALDTQYF. In DNA, the CDR3 is TGTGCCAGCACCGGACTAGCCCTCGATACGCAGTATTTT.

This clonotype was detected many times. The CDR3 bases are TGTGCCAGTAGTACTACAGGGGTTGAGACCGGGGAGCTGTTTTTT. The encoded protein is CASSTTGVETGELFF. The chain has TRBV19 and TRBJ2-2; 7 bases are a match to TRBD1. The V gene end was trimmed by 4 bases and the J gene end by 5 bases; junction bases not matched to a gene: 7. The CDR3 sequence is 15 residues long. Looked up from germline, CDR1 is LNHDA and CDR2 is SQIVND (reference sequence). The complete variable domain, with remaining parts taken from reference TRBV19 and TRBJ2-2, reads DGGITQSPKYLFRKEGQNVTLSCEQNLNHDAMYWYRQDPGQGLRLIYYSQIVNDFQKGDIAEGYSVSREKKESFPLTVTSAQKNPTAFYLCASSTTGVETGELFFGEGSRLTVL.